This T cell receptor (beta chain) was recorded in a study of T cells in Graves' hyperthyroidism and ophthalmopathy. Amplification of TCR beta CDR3 regions used RNA as the template. First-round RT-PCR with HTBI primers amplified the TCR CDR3 region. TCRdb re-called the multiplex PCR reads through MiXCR, storing one row per CDR3 protein. Of just under 750,000 distinct CDR3 sequences detected, around 40% appear once; the ten largest clones hold around 32%. Points from the study as a whole: The model made its ophthalmopathy prediction, and onset followed a median about 6.8 months later.

Comment on this clonotype: Its matching antigen is unknown.

Germline values: CDR1 DFQATT, CDR2 SNEGSKA (reference sequence). V lost 0 bases, J lost 10 bases, and 6 bases lay in between. This CDR3 has 11 residues. This chain joins TRBV20-1 and TRBJ1-4; no clear D. The origin of this receptor is a woman in her thirties or forties with Graves' hyperthyroidism. The sequenced sample was blood. The CDR3 loop is CSARDAGKLFF. Here the CDR3 DNA reads TGCAGTGCTAGAGACGCGGGAAAACTGTTTTTT.